The present entry profiles one TCR beta chain with its context. Its target is not known. This sample is drawn from a study of beta chain features in type 1 diabetes. Study outcomes and limitations: Moderately but significantly shorter TCRB CDR3s were found in Type 1 diabetes patients in all four CD4+ subsets.

The germline gives CDR1 SGHRS, CDR2 YFSETQ. The CDR3 runs to 14 residues. The J segment lost 6 bases and the V segment lost 0 bases, leaving 4 bases of the junction unmatched. What was sequenced were expressed TCRB transcripts, since all of the isolated RNA had been reverse transcribed. Sequencing used immunoSEQ multiplex PCR; TCRdb keeps in-frame clones, though not all of them. The sample holds a few hundred thousand clones, roughly an eighth seen once. This chain uses TRBV5-1 with TRBJ2-3; 7 positions match TRBD2. The sequence was collected from a woman in her late teens or twenties with type 1 diabetes. Sequenced sample: naive CD4+ T cells from blood. The DNA of the CDR3 is TGCGCCAGCAGCTTGGAGTGGGAGGGGGATACGCAGTATTTT. Protein sequence: CASSLEWEGDTQYF.